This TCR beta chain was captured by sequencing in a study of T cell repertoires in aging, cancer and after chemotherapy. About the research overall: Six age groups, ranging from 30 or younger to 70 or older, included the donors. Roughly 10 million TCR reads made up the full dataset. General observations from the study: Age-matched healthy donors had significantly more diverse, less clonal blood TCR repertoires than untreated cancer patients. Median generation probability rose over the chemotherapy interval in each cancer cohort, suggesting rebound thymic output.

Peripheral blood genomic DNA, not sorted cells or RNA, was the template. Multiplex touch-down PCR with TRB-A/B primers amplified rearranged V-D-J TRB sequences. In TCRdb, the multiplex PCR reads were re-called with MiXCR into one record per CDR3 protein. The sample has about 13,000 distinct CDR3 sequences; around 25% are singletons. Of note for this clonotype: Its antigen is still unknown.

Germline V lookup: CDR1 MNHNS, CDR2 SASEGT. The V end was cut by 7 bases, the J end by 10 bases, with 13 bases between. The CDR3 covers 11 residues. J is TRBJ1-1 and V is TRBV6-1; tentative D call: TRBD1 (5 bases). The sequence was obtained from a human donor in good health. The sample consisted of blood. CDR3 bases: TGTGCCAGCATTAAGACAAGGGGAGCTTTCTTT. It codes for CASIKTRGAFF.